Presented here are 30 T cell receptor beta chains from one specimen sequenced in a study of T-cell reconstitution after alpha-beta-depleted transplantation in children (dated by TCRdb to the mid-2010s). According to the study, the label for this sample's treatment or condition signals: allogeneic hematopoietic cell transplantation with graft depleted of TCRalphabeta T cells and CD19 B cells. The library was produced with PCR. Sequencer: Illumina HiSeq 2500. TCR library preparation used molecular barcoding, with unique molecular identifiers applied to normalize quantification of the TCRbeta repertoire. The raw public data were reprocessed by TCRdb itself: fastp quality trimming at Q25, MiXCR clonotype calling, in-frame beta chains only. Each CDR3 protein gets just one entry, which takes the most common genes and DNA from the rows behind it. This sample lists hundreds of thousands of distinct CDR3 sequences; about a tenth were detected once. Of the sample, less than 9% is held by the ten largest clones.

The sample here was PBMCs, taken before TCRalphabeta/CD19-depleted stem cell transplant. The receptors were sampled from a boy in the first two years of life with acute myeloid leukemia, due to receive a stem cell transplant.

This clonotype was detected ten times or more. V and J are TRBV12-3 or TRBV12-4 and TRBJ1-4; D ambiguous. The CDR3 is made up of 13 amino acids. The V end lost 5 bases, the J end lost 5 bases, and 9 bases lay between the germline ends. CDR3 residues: CASSVDGNEKLFF. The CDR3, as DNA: TGTGCCAGCAGTGTGGACGGGAATGAAAAACTGTTTTTT.

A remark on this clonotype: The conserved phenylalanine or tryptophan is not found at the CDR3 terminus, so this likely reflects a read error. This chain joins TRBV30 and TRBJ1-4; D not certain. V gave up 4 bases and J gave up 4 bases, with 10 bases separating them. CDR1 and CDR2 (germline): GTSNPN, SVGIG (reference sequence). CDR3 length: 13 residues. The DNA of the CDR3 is TGTGCCTGGAAGGCAGAGAATAATGAAAAACTGTTTTTA. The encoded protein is CAWKAENNEKLFL.

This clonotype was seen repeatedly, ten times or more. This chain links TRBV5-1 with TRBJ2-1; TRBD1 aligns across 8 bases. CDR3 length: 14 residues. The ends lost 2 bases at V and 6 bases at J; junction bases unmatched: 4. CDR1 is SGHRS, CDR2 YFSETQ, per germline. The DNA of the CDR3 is TGCGCCAGCAGCTTAGGACAGGGTGTCAATGAGCAGTTCTTC. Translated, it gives CASSLGQGVNEQFF.

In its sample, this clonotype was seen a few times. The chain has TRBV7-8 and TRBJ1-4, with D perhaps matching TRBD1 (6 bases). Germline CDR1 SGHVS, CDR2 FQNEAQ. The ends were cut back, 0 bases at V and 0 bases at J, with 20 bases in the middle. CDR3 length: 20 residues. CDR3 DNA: TGTGCCAGCAGCTTAGCGCGGGGTGGGACATCTACCGCAACTAATGAAAAACTGTTTTTT. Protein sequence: CASSLARGGTSTATNEKLFF.

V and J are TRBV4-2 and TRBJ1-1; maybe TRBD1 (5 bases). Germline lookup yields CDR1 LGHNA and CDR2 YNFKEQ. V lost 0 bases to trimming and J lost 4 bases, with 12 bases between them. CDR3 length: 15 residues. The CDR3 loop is CASSQDSIQGTEAFF. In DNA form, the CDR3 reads TGTGCCAGCAGCCAAGATAGTATCCAGGGCACTGAAGCTTTCTTT.

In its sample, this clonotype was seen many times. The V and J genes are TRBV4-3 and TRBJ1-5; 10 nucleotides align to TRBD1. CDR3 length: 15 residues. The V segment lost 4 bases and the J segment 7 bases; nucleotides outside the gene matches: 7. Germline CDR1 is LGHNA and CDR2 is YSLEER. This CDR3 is CASSPGTGEGQPQHF. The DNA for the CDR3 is TGCGCCAGCAGCCCTGGGACAGGGGAGGGACAGCCCCAGCATTTT.

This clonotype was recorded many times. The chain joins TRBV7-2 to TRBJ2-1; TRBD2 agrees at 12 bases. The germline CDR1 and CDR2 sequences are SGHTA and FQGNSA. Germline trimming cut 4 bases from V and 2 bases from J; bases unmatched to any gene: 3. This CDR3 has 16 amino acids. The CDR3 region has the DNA TGTGCCAGCAGCTCCCGGACTAGCGGGACCTACAATGAGCAGTTCTTC. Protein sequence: CASSSRTSGTYNEQFF.

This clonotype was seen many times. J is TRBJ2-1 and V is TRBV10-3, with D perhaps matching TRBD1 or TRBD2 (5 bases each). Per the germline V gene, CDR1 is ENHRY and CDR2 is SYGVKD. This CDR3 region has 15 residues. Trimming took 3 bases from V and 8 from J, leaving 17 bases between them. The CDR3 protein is CAISEGIGGGDEQFF. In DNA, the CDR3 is TGTGCCATCAGTGAAGGTATTGGGGGTGGAGATGAGCAGTTCTTC.

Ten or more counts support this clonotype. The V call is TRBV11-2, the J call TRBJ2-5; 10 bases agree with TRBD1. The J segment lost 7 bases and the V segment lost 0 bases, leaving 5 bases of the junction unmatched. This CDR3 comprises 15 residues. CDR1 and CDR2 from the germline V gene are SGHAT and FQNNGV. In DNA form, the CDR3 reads TGTGCCAGCAGCTTAGATTGGACAGGGGGTGGGACCCAGTACTTC. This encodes CASSLDWTGGGTQYF.

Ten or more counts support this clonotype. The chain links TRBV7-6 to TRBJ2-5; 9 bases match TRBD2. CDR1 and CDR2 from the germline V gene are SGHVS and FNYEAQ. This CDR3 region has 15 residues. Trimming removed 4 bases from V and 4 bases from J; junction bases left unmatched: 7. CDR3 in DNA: TGTGCCAGCAGCTGGGCGGGGGGGATTGGAGAGACCCAGTACTTC. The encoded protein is CASSWAGGIGETQYF.

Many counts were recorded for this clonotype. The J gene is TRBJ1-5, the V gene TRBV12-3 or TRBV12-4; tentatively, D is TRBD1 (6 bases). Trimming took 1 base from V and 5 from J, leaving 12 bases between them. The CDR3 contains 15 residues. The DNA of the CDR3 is TGTGCCAGCAGTTTAGAGGGGGTGTGGGATCAGCCCCAGCATTTT. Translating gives CASSLEGVWDQPQHF.

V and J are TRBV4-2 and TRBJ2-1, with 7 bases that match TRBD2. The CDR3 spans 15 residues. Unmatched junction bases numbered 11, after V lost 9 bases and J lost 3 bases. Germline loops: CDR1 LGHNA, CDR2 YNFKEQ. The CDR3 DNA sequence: TGTGCCAGGGCCCTGGGACTACTCTGCTACAATGAGCAGTTCTTC. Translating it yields CARALGLLCYNEQFF.

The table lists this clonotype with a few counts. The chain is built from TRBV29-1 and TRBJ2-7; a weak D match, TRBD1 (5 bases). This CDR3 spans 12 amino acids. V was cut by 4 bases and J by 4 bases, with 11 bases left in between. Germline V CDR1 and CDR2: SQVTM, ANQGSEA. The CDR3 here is CSVARGAYEQYF. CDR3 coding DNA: TGCAGCGTTGCTAGGGGCGCGTACGAGCAGTACTTC.

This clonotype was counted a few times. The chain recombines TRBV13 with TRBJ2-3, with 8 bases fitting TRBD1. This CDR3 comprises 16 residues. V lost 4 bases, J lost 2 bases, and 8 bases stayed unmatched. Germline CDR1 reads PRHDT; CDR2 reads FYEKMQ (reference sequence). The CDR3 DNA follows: TGTGCCAGCAGCTCCTCACCGGGACAGGTCACAGATACGCAGTATTTT. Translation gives CASSSSPGQVTDTQYF.

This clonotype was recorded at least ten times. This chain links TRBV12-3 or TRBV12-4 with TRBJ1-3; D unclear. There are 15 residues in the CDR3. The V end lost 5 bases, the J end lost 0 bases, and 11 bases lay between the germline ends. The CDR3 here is CASSQSGISGNTIYF. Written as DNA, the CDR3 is TGTGCCAGCAGTCAGTCCGGGATCTCTGGAAACACCATATATTTT.

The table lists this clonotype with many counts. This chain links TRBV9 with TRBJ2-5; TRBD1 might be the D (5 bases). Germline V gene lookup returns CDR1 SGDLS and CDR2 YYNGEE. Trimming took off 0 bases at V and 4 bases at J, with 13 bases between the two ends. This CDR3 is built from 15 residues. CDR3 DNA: TGTGCCAGCAGCGTAGGGCCAGGGAAGGGAGAGACCCAGTACTTC. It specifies CASSVGPGKGETQYF.

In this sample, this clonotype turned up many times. The CDR3 loop is CASSSGGQVANYGYTF. CDR3 in DNA: TGTGCCAGCAGCTCAGGGGGACAGGTAGCTAACTATGGCTACACCTTC. This chain connects TRBV7-9 to TRBJ1-2; 8 bases are a match to TRBD1. Germline V CDR1 and CDR2: SEHNR, FQNEAQ (reference sequence). This CDR3 comprises 16 residues. Losses at the gene ends were 4 bases for V and 0 bases for J; bases not matched to a gene: 7.

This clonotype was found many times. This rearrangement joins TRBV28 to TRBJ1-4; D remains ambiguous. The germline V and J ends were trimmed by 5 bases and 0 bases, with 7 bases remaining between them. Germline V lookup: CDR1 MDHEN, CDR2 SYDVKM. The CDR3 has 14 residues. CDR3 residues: CASSKIPTNEKLFF. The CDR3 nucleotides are TGTGCCAGCAGTAAGATCCCAACTAATGAAAAACTGTTTTTT. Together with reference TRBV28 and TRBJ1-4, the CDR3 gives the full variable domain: DVKVTQSSRYLVKRTGEKVFLECVQDMDHENMFWYRQDPGLGLRLIYFSYDVKMKEKGDIPEGYSVSREKKERFSLILESASTNQTSMYLCASSKIPTNEKLFFGSGTQLSVL.

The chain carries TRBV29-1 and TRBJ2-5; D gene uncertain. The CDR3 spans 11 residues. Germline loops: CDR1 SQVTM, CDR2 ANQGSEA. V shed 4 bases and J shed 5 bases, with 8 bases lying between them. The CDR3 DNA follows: TGCAGCGTTGTCCCTGTGGAGACCCAGTACTTC. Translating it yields CSVVPVETQYF. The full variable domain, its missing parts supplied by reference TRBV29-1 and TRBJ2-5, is SAVISQKPSRDICQRGTSLTIQCQVDSQVTMMFWYRQQPGQSLTLIATANQGSEATYESGFVIDKFPISRPNLTFSTLTVSNMSPEDSSIYLCSVVPVETQYFGPGTRLLVL.

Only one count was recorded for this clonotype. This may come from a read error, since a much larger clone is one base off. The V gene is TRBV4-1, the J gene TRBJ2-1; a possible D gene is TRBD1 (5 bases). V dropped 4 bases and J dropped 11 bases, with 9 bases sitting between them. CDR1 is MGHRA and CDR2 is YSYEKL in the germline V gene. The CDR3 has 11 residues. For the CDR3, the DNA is TGCGCCAGCAGCCCAGGGTATCAGCAGTTCTTC. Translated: CASSPGYQQFF.

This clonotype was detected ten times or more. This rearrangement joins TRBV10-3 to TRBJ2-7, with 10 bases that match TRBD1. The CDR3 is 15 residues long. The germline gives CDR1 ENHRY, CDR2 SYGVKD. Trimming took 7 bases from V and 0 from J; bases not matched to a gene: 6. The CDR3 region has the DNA TGTGCCATCACAACAGGGACAGGGGCCTCCTACGAGCAGTACTTC. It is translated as CAITTGTGASYEQYF.

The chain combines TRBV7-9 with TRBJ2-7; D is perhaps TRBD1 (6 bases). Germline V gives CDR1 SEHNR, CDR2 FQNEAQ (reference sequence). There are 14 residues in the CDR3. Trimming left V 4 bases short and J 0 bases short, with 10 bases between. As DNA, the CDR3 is TGTGCCAGCAGCTCACAGGGAAACTCCTACGAGCAGTACTTC. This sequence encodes CASSSQGNSYEQYF.

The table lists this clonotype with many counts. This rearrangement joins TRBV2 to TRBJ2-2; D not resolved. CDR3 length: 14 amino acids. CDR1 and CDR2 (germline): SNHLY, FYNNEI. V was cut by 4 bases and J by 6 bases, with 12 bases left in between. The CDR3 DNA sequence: TGTGCCAGCAGTGTCTCTAACGCCGCCGGGGAGCTGTTTTTT. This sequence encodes CASSVSNAAGELFF.

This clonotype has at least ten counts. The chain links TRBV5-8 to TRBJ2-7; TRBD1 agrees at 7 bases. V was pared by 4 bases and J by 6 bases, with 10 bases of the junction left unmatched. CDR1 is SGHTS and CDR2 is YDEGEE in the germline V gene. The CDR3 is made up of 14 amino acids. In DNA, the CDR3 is TGTGCCAGCAGCCTCCGGGACAGTTTGTTCGAGCAGTACTTC. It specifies CASSLRDSLFEQYF.

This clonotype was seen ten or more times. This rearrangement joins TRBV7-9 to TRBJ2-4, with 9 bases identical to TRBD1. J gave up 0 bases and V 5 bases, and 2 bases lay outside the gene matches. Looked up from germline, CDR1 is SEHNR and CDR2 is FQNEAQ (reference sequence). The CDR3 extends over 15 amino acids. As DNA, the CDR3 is TGTGCCAGCAGCGCGACAGGGGGAGCCAAAAACATTCAGTACTTC. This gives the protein CASSATGGAKNIQYF.

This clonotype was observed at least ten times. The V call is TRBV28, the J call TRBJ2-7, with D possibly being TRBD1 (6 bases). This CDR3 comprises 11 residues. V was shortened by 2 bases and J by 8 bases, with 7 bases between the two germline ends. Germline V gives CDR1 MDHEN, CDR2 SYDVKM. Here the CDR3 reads CASSLGQKQYF. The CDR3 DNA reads TGTGCCAGCAGTTTAGGACAGAAGCAGTACTTC.

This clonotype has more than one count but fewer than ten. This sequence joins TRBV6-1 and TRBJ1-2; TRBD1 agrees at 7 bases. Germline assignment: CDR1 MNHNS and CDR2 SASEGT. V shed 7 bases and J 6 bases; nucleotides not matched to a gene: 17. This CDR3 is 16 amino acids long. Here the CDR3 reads CASIGTFRDRLDGYTF. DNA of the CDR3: TGTGCCAGCATAGGGACCTTTAGGGACAGACTGGATGGCTACACCTTC.

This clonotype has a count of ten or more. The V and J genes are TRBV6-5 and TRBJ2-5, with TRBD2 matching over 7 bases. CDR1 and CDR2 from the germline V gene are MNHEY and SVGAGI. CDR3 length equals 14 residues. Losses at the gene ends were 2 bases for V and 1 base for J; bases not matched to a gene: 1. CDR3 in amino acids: CASSYAGVQETQYF. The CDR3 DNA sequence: TGTGCCAGCAGTTACGCGGGAGTCCAAGAGACCCAGTACTTC.

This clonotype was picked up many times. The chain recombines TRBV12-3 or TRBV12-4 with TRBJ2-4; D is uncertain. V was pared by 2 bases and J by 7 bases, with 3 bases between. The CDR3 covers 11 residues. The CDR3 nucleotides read TGTGCCAGCAGTTTAAGGAACATTCAGTACTTC. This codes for CASSLRNIQYF.

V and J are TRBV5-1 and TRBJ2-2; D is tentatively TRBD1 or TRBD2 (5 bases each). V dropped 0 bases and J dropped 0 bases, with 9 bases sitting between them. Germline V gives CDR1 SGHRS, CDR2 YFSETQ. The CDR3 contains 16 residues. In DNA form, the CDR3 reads TGCGCCAGCAGCTTGGCCGGGGCAGCGAACACCGGGGAGCTGTTTTTT. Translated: CASSLAGAANTGELFF.